A single T cell receptor beta chain is shown here with its context. This entry is derived from a study of monozygotic twins with cystic fibrosis. There are 13 residues in the CDR3. Germline-derived CDR1 and CDR2 are MDHEN and SYDVKM. Trimming left V 6 bases short and J 8 bases short, with 16 bases between. TCRdb's table, derived via immunoSEQ multiplex PCR, lists solely in-frame clones and lacks some. This repertoire shows some 30,000 clones, roughly 90% found once; its top ten account for approximately 0.88%. The chain carries TRBV28 and TRBJ1-1, with unresolved D. The sample consisted of blood. The source of this sequence is a girl under 10 years old with cystic fibrosis. As DNA, the CDR3 is TGTGCCAGCAGCTCTCCCCCCGGGAGGGAAGCTTTCTTT. Protein product: CASSSPPGREAFF. Combining the CDR3 with reference TRBV28 and TRBJ1-1 gives the whole variable domain DVKVTQSSRYLVKRTGEKVFLECVQDMDHENMFWYRQDPGLGLRLIYFSYDVKMKEKGDIPEGYSVSREKKERFSLILESASTNQTSMYLCASSSPPGREAFFGQGTRLTVV.